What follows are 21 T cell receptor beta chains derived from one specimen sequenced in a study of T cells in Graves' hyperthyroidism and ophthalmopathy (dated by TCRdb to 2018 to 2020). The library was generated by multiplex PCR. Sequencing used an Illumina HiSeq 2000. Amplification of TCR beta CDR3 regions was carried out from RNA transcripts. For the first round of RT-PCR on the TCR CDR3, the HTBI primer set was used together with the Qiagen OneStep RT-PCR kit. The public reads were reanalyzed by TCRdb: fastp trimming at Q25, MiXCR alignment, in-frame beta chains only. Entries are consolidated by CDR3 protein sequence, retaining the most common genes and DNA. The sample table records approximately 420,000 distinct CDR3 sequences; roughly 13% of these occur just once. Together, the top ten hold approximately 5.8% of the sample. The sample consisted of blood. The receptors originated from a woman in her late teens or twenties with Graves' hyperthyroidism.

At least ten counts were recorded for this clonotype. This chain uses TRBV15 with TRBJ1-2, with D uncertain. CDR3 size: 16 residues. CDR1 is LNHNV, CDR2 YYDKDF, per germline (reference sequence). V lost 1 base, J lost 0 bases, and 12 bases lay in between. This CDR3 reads CATSRAWRRANYGYTF. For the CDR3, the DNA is TGTGCCACCAGCAGAGCATGGAGGAGAGCTAACTATGGCTACACCTTC.

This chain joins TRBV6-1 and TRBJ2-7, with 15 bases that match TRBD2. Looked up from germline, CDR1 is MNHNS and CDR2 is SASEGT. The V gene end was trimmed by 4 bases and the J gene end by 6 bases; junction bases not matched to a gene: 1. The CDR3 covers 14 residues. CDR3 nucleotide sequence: TGTGCCAGCAGTGGGACTAGCGGGAGGGTCGAGCAGTACTTC. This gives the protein CASSGTSGRVEQYF.

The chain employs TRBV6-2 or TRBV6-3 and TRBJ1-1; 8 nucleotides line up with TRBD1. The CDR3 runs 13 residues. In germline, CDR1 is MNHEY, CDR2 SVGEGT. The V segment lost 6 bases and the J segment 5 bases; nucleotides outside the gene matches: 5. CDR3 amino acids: CASSFRGRTEAFF. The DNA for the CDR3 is TGTGCCAGCAGCTTCAGGGGGCGGACTGAAGCTTTCTTT.

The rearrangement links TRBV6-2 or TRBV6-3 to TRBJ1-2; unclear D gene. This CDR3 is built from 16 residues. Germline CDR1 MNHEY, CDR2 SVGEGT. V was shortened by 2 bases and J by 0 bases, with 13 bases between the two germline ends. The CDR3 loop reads CASSYVPHVANYGYTF. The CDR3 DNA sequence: TGTGCCAGCAGTTACGTTCCTCACGTAGCTAACTATGGCTACACCTTC.

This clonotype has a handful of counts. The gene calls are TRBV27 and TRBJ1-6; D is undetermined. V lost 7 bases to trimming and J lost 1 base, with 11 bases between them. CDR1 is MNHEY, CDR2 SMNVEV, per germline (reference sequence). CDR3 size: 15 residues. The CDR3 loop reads CASTQEGSYNSPLHF. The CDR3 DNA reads TGTGCCAGCACCCAAGAAGGATCCTATAATTCACCCCTCCACTTT.

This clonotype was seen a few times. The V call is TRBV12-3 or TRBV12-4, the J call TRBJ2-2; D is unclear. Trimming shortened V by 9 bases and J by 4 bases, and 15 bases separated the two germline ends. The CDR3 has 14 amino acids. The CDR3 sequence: CASRLSSGTGELFF. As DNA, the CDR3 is TGTGCCAGTAGGCTCTCCTCGGGCACCGGGGAGCTGTTTTTT.

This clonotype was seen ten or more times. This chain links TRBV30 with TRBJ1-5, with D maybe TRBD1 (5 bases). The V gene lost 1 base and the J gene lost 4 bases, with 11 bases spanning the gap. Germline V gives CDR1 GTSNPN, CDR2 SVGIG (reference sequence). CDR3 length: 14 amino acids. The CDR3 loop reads CAWSAGGTNQPQHF. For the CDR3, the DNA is TGTGCCTGGAGTGCCGGGGGTACGAATCAGCCCCAGCATTTT.

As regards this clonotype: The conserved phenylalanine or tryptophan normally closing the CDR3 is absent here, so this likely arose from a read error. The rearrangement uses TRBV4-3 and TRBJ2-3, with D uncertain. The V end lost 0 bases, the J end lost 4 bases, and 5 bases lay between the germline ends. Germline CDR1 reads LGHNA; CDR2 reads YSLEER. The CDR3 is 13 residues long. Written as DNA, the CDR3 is TGCGCCAGCAGCCAAGATGGAGCAGATACGCAGTATTCT. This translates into CASSQDGADTQYS.

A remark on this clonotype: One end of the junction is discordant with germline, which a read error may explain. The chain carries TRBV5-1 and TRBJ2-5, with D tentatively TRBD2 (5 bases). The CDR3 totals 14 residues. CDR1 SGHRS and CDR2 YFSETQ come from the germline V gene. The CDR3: CAGSFSGISSTQYF. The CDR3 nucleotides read TGCGCCGGCAGCTTCTCCGGGATTAGTTCGACCCAGTACTTC.

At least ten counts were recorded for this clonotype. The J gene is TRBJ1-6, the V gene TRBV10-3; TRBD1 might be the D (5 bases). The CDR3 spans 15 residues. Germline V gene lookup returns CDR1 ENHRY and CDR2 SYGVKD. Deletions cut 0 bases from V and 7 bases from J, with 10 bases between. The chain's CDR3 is CAISESKDKNSPLHF. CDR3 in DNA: TGTGCCATCAGTGAGTCGAAGGACAAGAATTCACCCCTCCACTTT.

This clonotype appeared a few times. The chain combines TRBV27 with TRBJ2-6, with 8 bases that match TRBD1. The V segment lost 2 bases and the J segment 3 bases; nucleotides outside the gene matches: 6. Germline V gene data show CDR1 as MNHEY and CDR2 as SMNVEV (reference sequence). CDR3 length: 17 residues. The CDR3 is CASSLQGALIGANVLTF. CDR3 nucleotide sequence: TGTGCCAGCAGTTTACAGGGGGCGCTCATTGGGGCCAACGTCCTGACTTTC.

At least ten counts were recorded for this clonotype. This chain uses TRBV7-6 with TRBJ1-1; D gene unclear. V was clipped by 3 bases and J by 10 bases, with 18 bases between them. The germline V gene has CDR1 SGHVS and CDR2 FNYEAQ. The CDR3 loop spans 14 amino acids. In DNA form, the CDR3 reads TGTGCCAGCAGCTTGGATCCTGGCGGGTTGGTAGCTTTCTTT. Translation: CASSLDPGGLVAFF.

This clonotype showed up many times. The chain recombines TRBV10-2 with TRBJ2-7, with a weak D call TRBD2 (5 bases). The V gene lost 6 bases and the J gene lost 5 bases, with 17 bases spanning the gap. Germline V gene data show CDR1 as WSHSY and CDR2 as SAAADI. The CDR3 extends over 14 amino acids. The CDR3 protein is CASSPIALVNEQYF. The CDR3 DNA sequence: TGCGCCAGCAGCCCGATAGCGCTCGTTAACGAGCAGTACTTC.

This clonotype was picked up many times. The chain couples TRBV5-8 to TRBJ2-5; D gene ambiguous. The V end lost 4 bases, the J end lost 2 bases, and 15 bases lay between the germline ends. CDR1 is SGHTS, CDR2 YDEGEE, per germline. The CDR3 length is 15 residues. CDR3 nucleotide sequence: TGTGCCAGCAGCACTCGACGGCCCCTGCAAGAGACCCAGTACTTC. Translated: CASSTRRPLQETQYF.

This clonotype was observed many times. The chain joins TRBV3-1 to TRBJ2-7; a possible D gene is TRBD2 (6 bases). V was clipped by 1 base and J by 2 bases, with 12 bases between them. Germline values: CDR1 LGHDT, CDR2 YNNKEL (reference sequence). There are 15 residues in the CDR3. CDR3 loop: CASSQGGTQTYEQYF. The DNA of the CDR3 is TGTGCCAGCAGCCAAGGCGGGACCCAGACCTACGAGCAGTACTTC.

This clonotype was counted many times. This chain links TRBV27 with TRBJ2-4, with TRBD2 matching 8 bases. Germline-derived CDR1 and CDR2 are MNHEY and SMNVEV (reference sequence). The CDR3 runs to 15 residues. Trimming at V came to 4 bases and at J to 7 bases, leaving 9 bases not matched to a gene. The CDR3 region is CASSSGTRDVNIQYF. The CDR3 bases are TGTGCCAGCAGTTCCGGGACTAGGGACGTGAACATTCAGTACTTC.

This chain's CDR3 is CAVGRGPADTQYF. The CDR3 DNA sequence: TGTGCCGTTGGCAGGGGCCCGGCAGATACGCAGTATTTT. The rearrangement links TRBV6-2 or TRBV6-3 to TRBJ2-3; a weak D match, TRBD1 (6 bases). Looked up from germline, CDR1 is MNHEY and CDR2 is SVGEGT. This CDR3 has 13 residues. V lost 11 bases and J lost 4, with 16 bases in between.

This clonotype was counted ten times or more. CDR3 in DNA: TGCAGTGCTAGAGATGGAGCAAGGGACTACGAGCAGTACTTC. Translating gives CSARDGARDYEQYF. V gene TRBV20-1 combines with J gene TRBJ2-7, with no clear D. Germline loops: CDR1 DFQATT, CDR2 SNEGSKA (reference sequence). The ends were cut back, 0 bases at V and 3 bases at J, with 12 bases in the middle. The CDR3 is made up of 14 amino acids.

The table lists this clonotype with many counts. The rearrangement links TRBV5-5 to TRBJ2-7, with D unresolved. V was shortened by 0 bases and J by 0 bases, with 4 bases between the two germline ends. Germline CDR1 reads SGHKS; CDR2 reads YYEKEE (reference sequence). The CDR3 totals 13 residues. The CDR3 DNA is TGTGCCAGCAGCTTGGAGAACTCCTACGAGCAGTACTTC. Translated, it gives CASSLENSYEQYF.

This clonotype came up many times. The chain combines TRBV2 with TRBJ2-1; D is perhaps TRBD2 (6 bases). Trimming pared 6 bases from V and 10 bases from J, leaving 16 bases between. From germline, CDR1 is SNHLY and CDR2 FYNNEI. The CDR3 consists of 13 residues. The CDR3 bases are TGTGCCAGCAGACGTATACTAGCCGGGGAGCAGTTCTTC. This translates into CASRRILAGEQFF.

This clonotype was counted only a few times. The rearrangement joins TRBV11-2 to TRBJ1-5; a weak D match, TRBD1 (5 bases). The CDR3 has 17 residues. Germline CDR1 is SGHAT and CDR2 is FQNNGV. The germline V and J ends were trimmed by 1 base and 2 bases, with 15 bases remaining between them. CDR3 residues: CASSLGGRVGGNQPQHF. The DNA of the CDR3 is TGTGCCAGCAGCTTAGGGGGCAGGGTCGGGGGCAATCAGCCCCAGCATTTT.